These 22 T cell receptor beta chains were all obtained from the same sample, sequenced in a study of early T cells in non-severe SARS-CoV-2 infection (dated by TCRdb to 2020 to 2022). The library was made by 5' RACE. Sequenced using a NextSeq 500. Using fastp trimming at Q25 and MiXCR clonotype assembly, TCRdb reanalyzed the public sequencing data and kept in-frame beta chains. Every entry covers one CDR3 protein and lists the most common genes and DNA from its rows. The table for this sample lists 29,000 or so distinct CDR3 sequences; roughly a tenth of them were counted only once. The top ten clonotypes cover roughly 15% of the sample. Sequencing input: whole blood. The origin of the receptors is an adult who was a healthcare worker with PCR-confirmed SARS-CoV-2 infection or an uninfected control (not recorded which).

With respect to this clonotype: A junction boundary mismatches the germline segment, possibly from a read error. The genes are TRBV7-3 and TRBJ2-2; TRBD1 matches 8 bases. Germline CDR1 SGHTA, CDR2 FQGTGA. The CDR3 extends over 15 amino acids. The CDR3 loop reads CASSTYGQGNGELIF. CDR3 in DNA: TGTGCCAGCAGCACCTACGGACAGGGCAACGGGGAGCTGATTTTT.

This clonotype was observed many times. In DNA, the CDR3 is TGTGCTAGCGCCGACAGGGATCGGGATAATTCACCCCTCCACTTT. It specifies CASADRDRDNSPLHF. This chain uses TRBV12-5 with TRBJ1-6; TRBD1 aligns across 7 bases. Unmatched junction bases numbered 10, after V lost 9 bases and J lost 5 bases. This CDR3 is 15 amino acids long. Looked up from germline, CDR1 is LGHNT and CDR2 is FRNRAP.

J is TRBJ2-3 and V is TRBV7-9; D perhaps matches TRBD1 (5 bases). This CDR3 region has 12 residues. Trimming left V 3 bases short and J 5 bases short, with 6 bases between. Germline CDR1 and CDR2: SEHNR and FQNEAQ (reference sequence). CDR3 nucleotides: TGTGCCAGCAGCTTCACAGGAGATACGCAGTATTTT. Translation gives CASSFTGDTQYF.

There are many counts of this clonotype. The chain recombines TRBV7-6 with TRBJ2-3; no reliable D call. The V and J ends lost 0 bases and 0 bases respectively, with 7 bases between them. Germline V gives CDR1 SGHVS, CDR2 FNYEAQ. The CDR3 runs to 15 residues. CDR3 region: CASSLAPVSTDTQYF. CDR3 coding DNA: TGTGCCAGCAGCTTAGCCCCGGTTAGCACAGATACGCAGTATTTT.

A few counts support this clonotype. V and J are TRBV30 and TRBJ2-3; 7 nucleotides agree with TRBD2. With V trimmed by 2 bases and J by 5 bases, 4 bases remained unmatched. The CDR3 runs to 13 residues. CDR1 and CDR2 from the germline V gene are GTSNPN and SVGIG (reference sequence). CDR3 amino acids: CAWSRRGRDTQYF. The DNA for the CDR3 is TGTGCCTGGAGTAGGCGGGGGAGAGATACGCAGTATTTT.

In its sample, this clonotype was seen many times. The chain joins TRBV7-2 to TRBJ1-4; D gene uncertain. V dropped 1 base and J dropped 3 bases, with 6 bases sitting between them. The CDR3 consists of 14 residues. Germline CDR1 and CDR2: SGHTA and FQGNSA. The CDR3: CASSLGSSNEKLFF. CDR3 coding DNA: TGTGCCAGCAGCTTAGGCAGTTCTAATGAAAAACTGTTTTTT. The whole variable domain, filled in from reference TRBV7-2 and TRBJ1-4, reads GAGVSQSPSNKVTEKGKDVELRCDPISGHTALYWYRQSLGQGLEFLIYFQGNSAPDKSGLPSDRFSAERTGGSVSTLTIQRTQQEDSAVYLCASSLGSSNEKLFFGSGTQLSVL.

This clonotype was seen at least ten times. This rearrangement joins TRBV6-2 or TRBV6-3 to TRBJ2-2; 8 nucleotides match TRBD1. CDR3 length: 16 residues. Trimming cost V 6 bases and J 5 bases; bases outside gene matches: 11. Germline CDR1 and CDR2: MNHEY and SVGEGT. The CDR3 here is CASSRTGMVETGELFF. In DNA, the CDR3 is TGTGCCAGCAGCCGGACAGGGATGGTAGAGACCGGGGAGCTGTTTTTT.

This clonotype showed up many times. The V and J genes are TRBV4-3 and TRBJ1-5; no firm D call. Trimming removed 0 bases at V and 0 bases at J, with 12 bases between. The CDR3 is 17 amino acids. Germline loops: CDR1 LGHNA, CDR2 YSLEER. The CDR3 DNA sequence: TGCGCCAGCAGCCAAGATCTCCCGGCATTTAGCAATCAGCCCCAGCATTTT. Translating gives CASSQDLPAFSNQPQHF.

Many counts were recorded for this clonotype. The chain has TRBV9 and TRBJ2-5; D may be TRBD1 or TRBD2 (5 bases each). CDR1 and CDR2 from the germline V gene are SGDLS and YYNGEE. Between the trimmed V and J ends, which lost 4 bases and 9 bases, there was a span of 22 bases. The CDR3 covers 15 residues. CDR3 DNA: TGTGCCAGCAGCAATCGGGACCATTCCATAGGGTCCCAGTACTTC. Its protein product is CASSNRDHSIGSQYF.

This clonotype was counted at least ten times. The chain links TRBV5-1 to TRBJ2-7, with unresolved D. There are 14 residues in the CDR3. The germline V and J ends were trimmed by 0 bases and 2 bases, with 9 bases remaining between them. Germline CDR1 SGHRS, CDR2 YFSETQ. The CDR3 bases are TGCGCCAGCAGCTTGGCCCCAGGCGCCTACGAGCAGTACTTC. Its protein is CASSLAPGAYEQYF.

The chain carries TRBV20-1 and TRBJ2-3; D might be TRBD1 (5 bases). CDR3 length: 15 residues. Trimming took 3 bases from V and 3 from J, leaving 16 bases between them. The V gene's germline CDR1 is DFQATT and CDR2 SNEGSKA (reference sequence). The CDR3 protein is CSASGGQGATDTQYF. In nucleotides, the CDR3 is TGCAGTGCTAGCGGCGGCCAGGGCGCAACAGATACGCAGTATTTT.

This clonotype was seen ten or more times. V gene TRBV29-1 combines with J gene TRBJ1-1; D ambiguous. The CDR3 length is 11 residues. V shed 3 bases and J shed 11 bases, with 13 bases lying between them. Looked up from germline, CDR1 is SQVTM and CDR2 is ANQGSEA. The CDR3 loop reads CSVEVSLRAFF. The CDR3 coding sequence is TGCAGCGTTGAGGTCAGTCTTAGGGCTTTCTTT.

This clonotype was detected a few times. V and J are TRBV9 and TRBJ1-2, with TRBD1 matching 8 bases. The junction had 14 bases not matched to a gene; V was cut back by 1 base and J by 0 bases. Germline V gives CDR1 SGDLS, CDR2 YYNGEE. The CDR3 runs to 19 residues. The DNA of the CDR3 is TGTGCCAGCAGCGTAAGACCCCCCGGGACAGGAGGTACTAACTATGGCTACACCTTC. Its translation: CASSVRPPGTGGTNYGYTF.

In its sample, this clonotype was seen many times. This chain connects TRBV12-5 to TRBJ1-4; maybe TRBD1 (5 bases). This CDR3 has 14 amino acids. Germline lookup yields CDR1 LGHNT and CDR2 FRNRAP. V lost 6 bases and J 3 bases, leaving 11 bases between the germline ends. The CDR3 coding sequence is TGTGCTAGTGGGGCCGGGACTCCTAATGAAAAACTGTTTTTT. It specifies CASGAGTPNEKLFF.

This clonotype was observed a few times. The chain is built from TRBV7-9 and TRBJ2-7, with 7 nucleotides matching TRBD1. The CDR3 covers 13 residues. CDR1 is SEHNR and CDR2 is FQNEAQ in the germline V gene (reference sequence). V lost 5 bases and J lost 4; bases outside the gene matches: 5. The CDR3 reads CASSAEQGYEQYF. CDR3 nucleotide sequence: TGTGCCAGCAGCGCCGAACAGGGGTACGAGCAGTACTTC.

The count of this clonotype is one. This rearrangement joins TRBV28 to TRBJ2-1; 8 positions match TRBD1. The CDR3 has 15 residues. Trimming removed 4 bases from V and 7 bases from J; junction bases left unmatched: 9. The V gene's germline CDR1 is MDHEN and CDR2 SYDVKM. In DNA form, the CDR3 reads TGTGCCAGCAGTTCTACCAGGACAGGGTGGAATGAGCAGTTCTTC. Encoded protein: CASSSTRTGWNEQFF.

This clonotype was observed many times. The chain uses TRBV11-2 and TRBJ1-1; 7 bases are a match to TRBD1. The CDR3 runs 15 residues. The germline gives CDR1 SGHAT, CDR2 FQNNGV. After removal of 0 bases from V and 1 base from J, the junction contained 2 bases not matched to a gene. CDR3 sequence reads: CASSLEGQANTEAFF. CDR3 sequence (DNA): TGTGCCAGCAGCTTAGAAGGACAGGCGAACACTGAAGCTTTCTTT. Supplemented by reference TRBV11-2 and TRBJ1-1, the full variable domain reads EAGVAQSPRYKIIEKRQSVAFWCNPISGHATLYWYQQILGQGPKLLIQFQNNGVVDDSQLPKDRFSAERLKGVDSTLKIQPAKLEDSAVYLCASSLEGQANTEAFFGQGTRLTVV.

The chain employs TRBV19 and TRBJ1-2; 9 bases align to TRBD1. The CDR3 has 14 amino acids. Germline V CDR1 and CDR2: LNHDA, SQIVND (reference sequence). Germline trimming cut 7 bases from V and 3 bases from J; bases unmatched to any gene: 6. This chain's CDR3 is CASKTGDRDYGYTF. In nucleotides, the CDR3 is TGTGCCAGTAAAACGGGGGACAGGGACTATGGCTACACCTTC.

This clonotype was observed at least ten times. This sequence joins TRBV3-1 and TRBJ2-1; 10 bases align to TRBD2. J lost 3 bases, V lost 4 bases, and 6 bases had no gene match. Per germline, CDR1 LGHDT and CDR2 YNNKEL (reference sequence). The CDR3 spans 16 residues. This chain's CDR3 is CASSPRLAGGYNEQFF. The CDR3 DNA reads TGTGCCAGCAGCCCAAGACTAGCGGGCGGCTACAATGAGCAGTTCTTC.

This chain connects TRBV7-9 to TRBJ2-3; D possibly corresponds to TRBD1 (5 bases). CDR1 is SEHNR, CDR2 FQNEAQ, per germline (reference sequence). The CDR3 covers 14 residues. Deletions cut 8 bases from V and 2 bases from J, with 14 bases between. The CDR3 nucleotides read TGTGCCAGCCACGACAGAGCCTCCACAGATACGCAGTATTTT. Its protein product is CASHDRASTDTQYF.

This clonotype was detected many times. This sequence joins TRBV20-1 and TRBJ1-5; D not certain. The CDR3 consists of 16 residues. CDR1 is DFQATT, CDR2 SNEGSKA, per germline (reference sequence). The ends were cut back, 0 bases at V and 0 bases at J, with 12 bases in the middle. CDR3 bases: TGCAGTGCTAGAGACAGTTCCAGCTATAGCAATCAGCCCCAGCATTTT. It is translated as CSARDSSSYSNQPQHF.

There are many counts of this clonotype. The chain is built from TRBV24-1 and TRBJ1-2; D might be TRBD1 (5 bases). V lost 7 bases, J lost 0 bases, and 11 bases lay in between. Germline assignment: CDR1 KGHDR and CDR2 SFDVKD. This CDR3 spans 14 amino acids. CDR3 in amino acids: CATRGDGANYGYTF. The CDR3 DNA reads TGTGCCACCAGAGGGGACGGAGCTAACTATGGCTACACCTTC.